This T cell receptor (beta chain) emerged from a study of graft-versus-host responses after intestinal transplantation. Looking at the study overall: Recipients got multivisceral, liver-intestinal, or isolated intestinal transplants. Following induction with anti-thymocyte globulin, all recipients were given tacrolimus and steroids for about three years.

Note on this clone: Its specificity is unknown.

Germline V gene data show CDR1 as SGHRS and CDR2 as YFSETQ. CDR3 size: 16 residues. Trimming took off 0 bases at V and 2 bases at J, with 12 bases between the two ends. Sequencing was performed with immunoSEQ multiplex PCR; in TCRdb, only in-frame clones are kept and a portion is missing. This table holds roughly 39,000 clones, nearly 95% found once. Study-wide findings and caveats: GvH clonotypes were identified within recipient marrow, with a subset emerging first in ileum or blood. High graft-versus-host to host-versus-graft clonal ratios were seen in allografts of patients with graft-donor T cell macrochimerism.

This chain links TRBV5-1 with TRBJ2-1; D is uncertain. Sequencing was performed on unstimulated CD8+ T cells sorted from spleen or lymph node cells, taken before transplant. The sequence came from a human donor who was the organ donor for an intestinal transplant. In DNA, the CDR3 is TGCGCCAGCAGCTTGGATGGCCAGTCTGCCTACAATGAGCAGTTCTTC. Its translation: CASSLDGQSAYNEQFF.